In this sample, the clone carrying this T cell receptor beta chain turned up many times. What it binds is not known. This sample is part of a study of identical twins. Findings and caveats of the study: Fewer insertions were carried by abundant cord blood beta clonotypes, but none was seen in memory repertoires.

From germline, CDR1 is SGHAT and CDR2 FQNNGV. V shed 3 bases and J 3 bases; nucleotides not matched to a gene: 1. The CDR3 totals 14 residues. Donors were all healthy Caucasians. Each cDNA held unique molecular identifiers, and template switching gave it a universal primer site. TCRdb reprocessed the 5' RACE reads via MiXCR and lists one record per CDR3 protein. The repertoire has under 350,000 distinct CDR3 sequences, over 8.5% of them found once; the top ten carry roughly 7%. The same specimen was also included in a second study, on yellow fever vaccine responses in identical twins. From that second work: Twins showed a vaccine T cell response that reportedly seemed partly convergent, partly personalized.

V gene TRBV11-2 combines with J gene TRBJ2-7, with 11 bases aligning to TRBD2. The sequence came from a woman under 30 in good health. The sample comprised CD8+ T cells sorted from blood. The CDR3 sequence: CASSLGLAVYEQYF. CDR3 coding DNA: TGTGCCAGCAGCTTGGGACTAGCGGTCTACGAGCAGTACTTC.